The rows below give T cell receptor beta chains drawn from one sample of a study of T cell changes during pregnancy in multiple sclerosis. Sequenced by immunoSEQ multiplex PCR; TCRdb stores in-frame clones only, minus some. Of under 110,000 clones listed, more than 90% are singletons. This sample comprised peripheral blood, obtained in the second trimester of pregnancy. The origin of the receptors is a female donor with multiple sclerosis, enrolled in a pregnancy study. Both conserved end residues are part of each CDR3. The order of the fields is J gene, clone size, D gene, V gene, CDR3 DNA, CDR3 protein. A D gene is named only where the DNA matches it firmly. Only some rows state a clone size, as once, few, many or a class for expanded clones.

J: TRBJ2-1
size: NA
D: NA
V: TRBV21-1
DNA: TGTGCCAGCAGCCCCGGACTTATCTTC
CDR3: CASSPGLIF

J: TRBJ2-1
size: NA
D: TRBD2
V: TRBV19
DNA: TGTGCCAGTAAGCGCGCGGGAGACCTCTACAATGAGCAGTTCTTC
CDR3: CASKRAGDLYNEQFF

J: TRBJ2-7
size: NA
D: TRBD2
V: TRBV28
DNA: TGTGCCAGCAGTTCCCTACTTCTAGCGGGAGGGACCCACGAGCAGTACTTC
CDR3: CASSSLLLAGGTHEQYF

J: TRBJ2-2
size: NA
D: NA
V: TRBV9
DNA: TGTGCCAGCAATAGCAACGACTGGTACGGCGGGGAGCTGTTTTTT
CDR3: CASNSNDWYGGELFF

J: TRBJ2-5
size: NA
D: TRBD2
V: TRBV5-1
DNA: TGCGCCAGCAGCCTACTAGCGGGAGAGGGGCAAGAGACCCAGTACTTC
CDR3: CASSLLAGEGQETQYF

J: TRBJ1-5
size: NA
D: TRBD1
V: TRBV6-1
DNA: TGTGCCAGCAGAAGGACAGGGGCTTATAATCAGCCCCAGCATTTT
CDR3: CASRRTGAYNQPQHF

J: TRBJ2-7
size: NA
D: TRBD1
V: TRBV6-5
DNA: TGTGCCAGCAGTTACCGCGGGACAGGGTCCTACGAGCAGTACTTC
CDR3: CASSYRGTGSYEQYF

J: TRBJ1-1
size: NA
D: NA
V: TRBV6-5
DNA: TGTGCCAGCAGTTACCCGGGGTCGAGCACTGAAGCTTTCTTT
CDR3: CASSYPGSSTEAFF

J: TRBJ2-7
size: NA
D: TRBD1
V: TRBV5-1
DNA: TGCGCCAGCAGCTGGGACAGGGACGAGCAGTACTTC
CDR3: CASSWDRDEQYF

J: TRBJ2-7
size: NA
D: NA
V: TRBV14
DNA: TGTGCCAGCAGCTCCTCGTACGAGCAGTACTTC
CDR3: CASSSSYEQYF

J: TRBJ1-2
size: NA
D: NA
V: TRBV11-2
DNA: TGTGCCAGCAGCGCAAATATCGGGGGGCGAGTTGGATATGGCTACACCTTC
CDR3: CASSANIGGRVGYGYTF

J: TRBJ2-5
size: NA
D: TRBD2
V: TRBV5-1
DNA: TGCGCCAGCAGTTATCTAGCGGGAGGTTTGGAGACCCAGTACTTC
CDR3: CASSYLAGGLETQYF

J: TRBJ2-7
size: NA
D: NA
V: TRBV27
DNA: TGTGCCAGCAGTTTAAACAGGGACGAGCAGTACTTC
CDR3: CASSLNRDEQYF

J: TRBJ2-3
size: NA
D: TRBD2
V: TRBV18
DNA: TGTGCCAGCTCACCACTGTCTAGCGGAACAGATACGCAGTATTTT
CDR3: CASSPLSSGTDTQYF

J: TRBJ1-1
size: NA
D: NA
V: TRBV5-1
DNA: TGCGCCAGCAGCTTGGTGGCAATGAACACTGAAGCTTTCTTT
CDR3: CASSLVAMNTEAFF

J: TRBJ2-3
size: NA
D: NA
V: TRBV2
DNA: TGTGCCAGCAGTTTTCCGGGACTCACCACAGATACGCAGTATTTT
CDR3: CASSFPGLTTDTQYF

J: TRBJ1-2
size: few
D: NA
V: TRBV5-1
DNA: TGCGCCAGCCAGCTTGGATCAGGGGACTATGGCTACACCTTC
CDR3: CASQLGSGDYGYTF

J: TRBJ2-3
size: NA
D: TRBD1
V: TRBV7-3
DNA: TGTGCCAGCAGCTTAACGAGGGACAGGGTGGATACGCAGTATTTT
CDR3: CASSLTRDRVDTQYF

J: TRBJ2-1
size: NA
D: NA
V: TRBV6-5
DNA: TGTGCCAGCAAGGACAGCTACAATGAGCAGTTCTTC
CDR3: CASKDSYNEQFF

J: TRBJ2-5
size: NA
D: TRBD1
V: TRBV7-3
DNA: TGTGCCAGCAGCCGGGGACAGGGGCACCAAGAGACCCAGTACTTC
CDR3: CASSRGQGHQETQYF

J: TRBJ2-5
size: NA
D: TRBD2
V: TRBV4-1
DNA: TGCGCCAGCAGCCAAGATACTGGGACTAGCGTCGATTTCCAAGAGACCCAGTACTTC
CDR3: CASSQDTGTSVDFQETQYF

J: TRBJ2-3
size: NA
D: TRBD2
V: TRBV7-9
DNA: TGTGCCAGCAGGTTCCCGGGACTAGTCACAGATACGCAGTATTTT
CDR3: CASRFPGLVTDTQYF

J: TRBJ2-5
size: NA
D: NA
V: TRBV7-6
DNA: TGTGCCAGCAGCTTAACCCTATCGGGGCAGGGGTTATCTAAGTGGGAGACCCAGTACTTC
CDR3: CASSLTLSGQGLSKWETQYF

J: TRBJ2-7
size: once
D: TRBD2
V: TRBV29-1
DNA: TGCAGCGTAATACTAGCGGGGTTCTACGAGCAGTACTTC
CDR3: CSVILAGFYEQYF

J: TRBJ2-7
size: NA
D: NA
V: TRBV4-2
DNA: TGTGCCAGCAGCCAAGTATACGGGTACGAGCAGTACTTC
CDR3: CASSQVYGYEQYF

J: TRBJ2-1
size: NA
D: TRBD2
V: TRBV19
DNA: TGTGCCACGACGAGGGCGGGAGGGCACTCCTACAATGAGCAGTTCTTC
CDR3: CATTRAGGHSYNEQFF

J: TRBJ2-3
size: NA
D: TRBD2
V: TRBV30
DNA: TGTGCCTGGAGTGTAGCGGGGGGGCAGTATTTT
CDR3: CAWSVAGGQYF

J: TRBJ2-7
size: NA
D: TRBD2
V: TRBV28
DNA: TGTGCCAGCAGTTTATCGATTTTGGGACTAGCGGGAGTCTACGAGCAGTACTTC
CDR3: CASSLSILGLAGVYEQYF

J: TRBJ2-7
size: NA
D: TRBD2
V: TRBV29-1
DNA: TGCAGCGTTTGGACTAGCGGGATCCTCGAGCAGTACTTC
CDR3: CSVWTSGILEQYF

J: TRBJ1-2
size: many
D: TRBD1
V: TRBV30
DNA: TGTGCCTGGAGCAGGGACAGGCCGTATGGCTACACCTTC
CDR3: CAWSRDRPYGYTF

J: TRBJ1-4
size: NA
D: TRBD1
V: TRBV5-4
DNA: TGTGCCAGCAGCACCTGGGACAGGGGAGGCGAAAAACTGTTTTTT
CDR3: CASSTWDRGGEKLFF

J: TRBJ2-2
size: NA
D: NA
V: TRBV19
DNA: TGTGCCACATACCGGGACAAATGGCCCTCCGAGGACACCGGGGAGCTGTTTTTT
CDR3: CATYRDKWPSEDTGELFF

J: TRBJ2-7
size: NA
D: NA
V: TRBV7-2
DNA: TGTGCCAGCAGCTTTGAGAGGGCATCCACCTACGAGCAGTACTTC
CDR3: CASSFERASTYEQYF

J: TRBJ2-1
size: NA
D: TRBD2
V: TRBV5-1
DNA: TGCGCCAGCAGCTTACCTAGCGGTGAGCAGTTCTTC
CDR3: CASSLPSGEQFF

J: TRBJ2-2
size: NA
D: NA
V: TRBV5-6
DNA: TGTGCCAGCAGCTCATCCCCCAGGGAGGACACCGGGGAGCTGTTTTTT
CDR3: CASSSSPREDTGELFF

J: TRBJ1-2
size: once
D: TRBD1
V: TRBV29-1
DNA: TGCAGCGTTGGACAGGGTCTTAACTATGGCTACACCTTC
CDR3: CSVGQGLNYGYTF

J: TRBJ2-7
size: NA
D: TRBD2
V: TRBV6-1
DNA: TGTGCCAGCAGGCTAGCGGGAGGTTACGAGCAGTACTTC
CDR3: CASRLAGGYEQYF

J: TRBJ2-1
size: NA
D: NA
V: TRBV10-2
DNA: TGCGCCAGCAGCCTAGTGGTCCACGATGAGCAGTTCTTC
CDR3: CASSLVVHDEQFF

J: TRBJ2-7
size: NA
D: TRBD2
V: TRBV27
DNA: TGTGCCAGCAGTTTCCTCGGACTAGCGGGATCCCTCTCCTACGAGCAGTACTTC
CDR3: CASSFLGLAGSLSYEQYF

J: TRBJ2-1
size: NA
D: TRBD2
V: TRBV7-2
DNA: TGTGCCAGCAGCCCGACTAGCGGTGCCTACAATGAGCAGTTCTTC
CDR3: CASSPTSGAYNEQFF

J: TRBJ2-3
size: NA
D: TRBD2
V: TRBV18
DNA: TGTGCCAGCTCACCAGTTGTAGCGGGAGCAAAAGATACGCAGTATTTT
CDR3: CASSPVVAGAKDTQYF

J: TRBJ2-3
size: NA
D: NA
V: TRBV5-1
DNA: TGCGCCAGCAGCTTGGAACAGCGGAAGCAGTATTTT
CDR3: CASSLEQRKQYF

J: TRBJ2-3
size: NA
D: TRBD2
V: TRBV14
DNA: TGTGCCAGCAGCCGACTAGCGGGAAGCAGCACAGATACGCAGTATTTT
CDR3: CASSRLAGSSTDTQYF

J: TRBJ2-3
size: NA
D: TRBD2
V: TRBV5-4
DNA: TGTGCCAGCAGGTGGCTAGCGGGAGGCACAGATACGCAGTATTTT
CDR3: CASRWLAGGTDTQYF

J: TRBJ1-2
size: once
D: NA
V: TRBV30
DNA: TGTGCCTGGAGCCCCACTATCGTCATGGGTAACTATGGCTACACCTTC
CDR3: CAWSPTIVMGNYGYTF

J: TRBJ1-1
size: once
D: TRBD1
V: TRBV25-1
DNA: TGTGCCAGCAGGCTACAGGGGTTCGGTGAAGCTTTCTTT
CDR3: CASRLQGFGEAFF

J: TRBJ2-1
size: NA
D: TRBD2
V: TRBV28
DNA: TGTGCCAGCAGTACACTACTAGCGGGAGAACCAATCGAGCAGTTCTTC
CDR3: CASSTLLAGEPIEQFF